A selection of T cell receptor beta chains follows, all from one sample in a study of control samples from healthy donors and cancer patients. The protocol was immunoSEQ multiplex PCR, while the TCRdb copy is restricted to in-frame clones and leaves out a portion. The sample yields around 150,000 clones, over 85% seen once. The sequenced sample consisted of blood. The receptors come from a man in his thirties or forties in good health. The CDR3 runs from the conserved cysteine through the conserved F or W. Fields, in order: CDR3 protein, CDR3 DNA, V gene, D gene, clone size, J gene, CDR3 length. The D gene is left open where the match is weak. Size values are once, few and many counts, or a class for expanded clones, and some rows have none.

CASGKTSSYEQYF | TGTGCCAGCGGAAAGACTAGCTCCTACGAGCAGTACTTC | TRBV6-5 | NA | once | TRBJ2-7 | 13
CASSERGAGNTEAFF | TGTGCCAGCAGTGAAAGAGGGGCTGGGAACACTGAAGCTTTCTTT | TRBV6-1 | NA | NA | TRBJ1-1 | 15
CASSVGVGTTNTEAFF | TGTGCCAGCAGCGTAGGTGTCGGGACAACGAACACTGAAGCTTTCTTT | TRBV9 | NA | NA | TRBJ1-1 | 16
CASSYSSGVGTQYF | TGTGCCAGCAGTTACTCGAGCGGCGTGGGGACCCAGTACTTC | TRBV6-5 | NA | NA | TRBJ2-5 | 14
CASSQGQGGYGYTF | TGCGCCAGCAGCCAGGGACAGGGCGGCTATGGCTACACCTTC | TRBV5-1 | TRBD1 | NA | TRBJ1-2 | 14
CASSQSGGKYNQPQHF | TGTGCCAGCTCACAGTCAGGGGGCAAATACAATCAGCCCCAGCATTTT | TRBV18 | TRBD1 | NA | TRBJ1-5 | 16
CASSLREENTEAFF | TGTGCCAGCAGCTTGAGGGAGGAGAACACTGAAGCTTTCTTT | TRBV5-4 | NA | NA | TRBJ1-1 | 14
CASSSIQGEQYF | TGTGCCAGCAGCTCAATACAGGGCGAGCAGTACTTC | TRBV11-3 | NA | NA | TRBJ2-7 | 12
CSARRSTEAFF | TGCAGTGCTAGAAGGAGCACTGAAGCTTTCTTT | TRBV20-1 | NA | NA | TRBJ1-1 | 11
CASSDLLQALGPVSGNTIYF | TGTGCCAGCAGTGACCTGCTACAGGCCTTAGGGCCTGTATCTGGAAACACCATATATTTT | TRBV2 | NA | NA | TRBJ1-3 | 20
CASSRDRRGEKLFF | TGTGCCAGCAGTCGCGACAGGAGGGGTGAAAAACTGTTTTTT | TRBV27 | NA | NA | TRBJ1-4 | 14
CASSLGLRGDTEAFF | TGTGCCAGCAGCTTAGGCCTGAGGGGGGACACTGAAGCTTTCTTT | TRBV13 | NA | NA | TRBJ1-1 | 15
CASSRGQGAYGNTIYF | TGTGCCAGCAGTCGCGGACAGGGGGCATATGGAAACACCATATATTTT | TRBV28 | TRBD1 | once | TRBJ1-3 | 16
CASSQGGGGNTIYF | TGTGCCAGCAGCCAGGGGGGGGGTGGAAACACCATATATTTT | TRBV4-2 | NA | NA | TRBJ1-3 | 14
CATPKPGDPCEQFF | TGTGCCACCCCTAAGCCAGGGGATCCGTGTGAGCAGTTCTTC | TRBV24-1 | NA | NA | TRBJ2-1 | 14
CASSLEQGGRTEAFF | TGTGCCAGCAGCTTAGAACAGGGTGGTCGCACTGAAGCTTTCTTT | TRBV7-6 | NA | NA | TRBJ1-1 | 15
CASSTRGVGYTF | TGTGCCAGCAGCACTAGGGGGGTAGGCTACACCTTC | TRBV9 | NA | once | TRBJ1-2 | 12
CAIFTQGSYNEQFF | TGTGCCATTTTTACGCAGGGGTCATACAATGAGCAGTTCTTC | TRBV5-4 | NA | NA | TRBJ2-1 | 14
CASSSGTGENTGELFF | TGTGCCAGTAGCTCCGGGACAGGGGAGAACACCGGGGAGCTGTTTTTT | TRBV19 | TRBD1 | NA | TRBJ2-2 | 16
CASSWSGAPGRNEQFF | TGCGCCAGCAGCTGGTCCGGGGCCCCGGGAAGGAATGAGCAGTTCTTC | TRBV5-1 | NA | once | TRBJ2-1 | 16
CASTERWNTEAFF | TGTGCCAGTACCGAAAGGTGGAACACTGAAGCTTTCTTT | TRBV6-6 | NA | NA | TRBJ1-1 | 13
CASSLGTSVKTQYF | TGTGCCAGCAGCTTGGGGACGTCGGTTAAGACCCAGTACTTC | TRBV5-6 | NA | NA | TRBJ2-5 | 14